These 6 T cell receptor beta chains were all obtained from the same sample, sequenced in a study of radiotherapy plus CTLA-4 blockade in lung cancer. Method: immunoSEQ multiplex PCR; TCRdb's copy keeps in-frame clones and lacks some. The table lists approximately 83,000 clones, over 70% of them singletons. This sample comprised peripheral blood, obtained from a patient treated with radiotherapy plus ipilimumab. Receptors originate from a human donor with non-small cell lung cancer who had a partial response to radiotherapy plus ipilimumab. Some clones in this sample may be carry-over from other donors' samples.

The V and J genes are TRBV5-1 and TRBJ2-5; maybe TRBD2 (5 bases). Germline V gives CDR1 SGHRS, CDR2 YFSETQ. The CDR3 length is 14 residues. V lost 2 bases, J lost 5 bases, and 13 bases lay in between. The CDR3 nucleotides read TGCGCCAGCAGCTTCCTCGGGGTGAGGGAGACCCAGTACTTC. Protein product: CASSFLGVRETQYF.

This clone was found once. The chain recombines TRBV30 with TRBJ1-3; 7 nucleotides line up with TRBD1. CDR1 is GTSNPN, CDR2 SVGIG, per germline (reference sequence). This CDR3 has 16 residues. V lost 8 bases, J lost 0 bases, and 13 bases stayed unmatched. In DNA form, the CDR3 reads TGTGCCCGGTCTTACTCAGGGGGGAGCTCTGGAAACACCATATATTTT. This sequence encodes CARSYSGGSSGNTIYF.

The rearrangement joins TRBV29-1 to TRBJ2-3, with 7 bases lining up with TRBD1. CDR1 SQVTM and CDR2 ANQGSEA come from the germline V gene. The CDR3 is 14 amino acids. The ends lost 7 bases at V and 7 bases at J; junction bases unmatched: 14. The CDR3 loop reads CSARGSGTSYTQYF. CDR3 bases: TGCAGCGCCAGGGGGTCAGGGACCTCCTATACGCAGTATTTT.

This clone turned up a few times. This chain uses TRBV6-5 with TRBJ2-7; D unresolved. The V end lost 10 bases, the J end lost 2 bases, and 9 bases lay between the germline ends. The CDR3 is 11 amino acids. Germline values: CDR1 MNHEY, CDR2 SVGAGI. CDR3 bases: TGTGCCACCAGATTCGCCTACGAGCAGTACTTC. Protein: CATRFAYEQYF.

The chain is built from TRBV29-1 and TRBJ2-1; D is possibly TRBD1 (5 bases). Trimming stripped 1 base from V and 3 bases from J, with 10 bases between. The CDR3 sequence is 14 residues long. Germline V lookup: CDR1 SQVTM, CDR2 ANQGSEA. CDR3 amino acids: CSVEVGEGYNEQFF. CDR3 in DNA: TGCAGCGTTGAAGTAGGGGAAGGCTACAATGAGCAGTTCTTC.

The rearrangement links TRBV18 to TRBJ2-1; the D is unclear. Germline loops: CDR1 KGHSH, CDR2 LQKENI. The CDR3 loop spans 12 amino acids. V dropped 2 bases and J dropped 9 bases, with 8 bases sitting between them. CDR3 protein: CASSPLAIEQFF. The CDR3 coding sequence is TGTGCCAGCTCACCATTAGCTATTGAGCAGTTCTTC.